This T cell receptor beta chain originates from a study of blood T cells in healthy people across ages. Study conclusions and caveats: Diversity was estimated from one million T cells, and these estimates were considered underestimates.

This CDR3 has 14 residues. Germline CDR1 reads SQVTM; CDR2 reads ANQGSEA. This clonotype was counted only a few times. Its antigen is as yet unknown. Sample-barcoded 5' priming and a J-beta primer mix drove a second PCR of about 7 to 11 cycles. MiXCR, run by TCRdb on the 5' RACE reads, gives a single entry per CDR3 protein. The profile shows approximately 320,000 distinct CDR3 sequences, roughly a quarter of them singletons. The sequence was obtained from a woman aged 65 to 85 in good health. This chain joins TRBV29-1 and TRBJ2-5, with TRBD2 identical over 10 bases. Gene TRBJ2-1 matches the end of the DNA better, so the J call may be wrong. The sample taken for sequencing was blood. The CDR3 spells CSVVALAGEHEQFF. The CDR3 bases are TGCAGCGTTGTGGCCCTAGCGGGAGAACATGAGCAGTTCTTC.